The clone carrying this TCR beta chain was seen more than once but under ten times. The antigen remains unidentified. The data were taken from a study of blood T cells in healthy people across ages. Study-wide points: A conclusive naive versus antigen-experienced comparison was prevented by the unsorted PBMCs. Fewer expanded clones and more diversity marked long-lived versus aged donors.

The germline gives CDR1 ENHRY, CDR2 SYGVKD. CDR3 length: 14 amino acids. V shed 7 bases and J shed 1 base, with 11 bases lying between them. A J-beta primer mix and a sample-barcoded 5' primer were used in a second PCR of roughly 7 to 12 cycles. Via MiXCR, TCRdb re-called the 5' RACE reads, giving one row per CDR3 protein. This sample has 1.5 million to 2 million distinct CDR3 sequences, with about 31% found just once. This receptor was taken from a woman in her twenties or thirties in good health. The chain links TRBV10-3 to TRBJ2-1, with D perhaps TRBD2 (7 bases). Sequencing was carried out using blood. As DNA, the CDR3 is TGTGCCATCATGGGGGGGGCGTCCTACAATGAGCAGTTCTTC. Amino acid sequence: CAIMGGASYNEQFF.